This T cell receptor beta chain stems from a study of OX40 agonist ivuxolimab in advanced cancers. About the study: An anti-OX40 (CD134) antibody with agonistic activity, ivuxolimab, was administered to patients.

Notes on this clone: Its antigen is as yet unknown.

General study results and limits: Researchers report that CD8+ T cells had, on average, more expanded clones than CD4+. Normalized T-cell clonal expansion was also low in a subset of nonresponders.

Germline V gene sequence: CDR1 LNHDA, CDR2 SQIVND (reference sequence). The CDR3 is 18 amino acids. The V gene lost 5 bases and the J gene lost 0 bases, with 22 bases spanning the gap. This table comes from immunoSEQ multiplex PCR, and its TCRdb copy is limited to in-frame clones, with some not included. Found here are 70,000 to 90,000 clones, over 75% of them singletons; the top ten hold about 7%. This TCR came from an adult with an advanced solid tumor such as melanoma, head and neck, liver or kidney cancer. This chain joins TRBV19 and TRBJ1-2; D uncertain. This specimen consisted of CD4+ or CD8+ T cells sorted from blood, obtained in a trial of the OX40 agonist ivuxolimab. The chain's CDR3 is CASSLRWGLPPANYGYTF. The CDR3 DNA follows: TGTGCCAGTAGTCTTCGATGGGGTCTCCCTCCAGCTAACTATGGCTACACCTTC.